The 26 T cell receptor beta chains below all came from one sample that was sequenced in a study of identical twins (dated by TCRdb to 2016 to 2017). The library was built by means of 5' RACE. Sequencing used an Illumina HiSeq 2000. TCRdb itself trimmed the public reads at Q25 with fastp, ran MiXCR and retained productive beta chains. Entries are consolidated by CDR3 protein sequence, retaining the most common genes and DNA. This sample gives around 300,000 distinct CDR3 sequences in total; about 8.3% of them show up just once. The ten largest clonotypes hold approximately 2.1% of the sample. The same sample was also used in a study of yellow fever vaccine responses in identical twins.

The specimen sequenced was memory (CD45RO+) T cells sorted from blood. The cell subset or site label on this specimen signifies: CD45RO+ enriched T cells. The receptors derive from a woman between 18 and 30 years old in good health.

The chain links TRBV19 to TRBJ2-7, with TRBD1 matching over 8 bases. V trimming: 4 bases; J trimming: 4 bases; junction bases outside the gene matches: 12. The germline CDR1 and CDR2 sequences are LNHDA and SQIVND (reference sequence). CDR3 length equals 16 residues. DNA of the CDR3: TGTGCCAGTAGTAGGGAGGAAAGGACAGGGAGGTACGAGCAGTACTTC. Its translation is CASSREERTGRYEQYF. Full variable domain (rest looked up from reference TRBV19 and TRBJ2-7): DGGITQSPKYLFRKEGQNVTLSCEQNLNHDAMYWYRQDPGQGLRLIYYSQIVNDFQKGDIAEGYSVSREKKESFPLTVTSAQKNPTAFYLCASSREERTGRYEQYFGPGTRLTVT.

Many counts were recorded for this clonotype. The chain recombines TRBV10-3 with TRBJ2-2; D uncertain. Trimming left V 0 bases short and J 6 bases short, with 11 bases between. CDR3 length equals 15 residues. Germline loops: CDR1 ENHRY, CDR2 SYGVKD. CDR3 nucleotides: TGTGCCATCAGTGAGTCAGGACCTCAGGCCGGGGAGCTGTTTTTT. Its translation: CAISESGPQAGELFF.

This clonotype was seen repeatedly, ten times or more. This chain joins TRBV6-1 and TRBJ1-2; D uncertain. Germline V CDR1 and CDR2: MNHNS, SASEGT. V dropped 7 bases and J dropped 6 bases, with 15 bases sitting between them. CDR3 length: 13 residues. CDR3 nucleotide sequence: TGTGCCAGCATGACGGTAGGGCTTGATGGCTACACCTTC. Encoded protein: CASMTVGLDGYTF.

This clonotype was picked up a small number of times. The CDR3 DNA reads as TGTGCCAGCAGGAGAGGGACTAGTTTAAACAATGAGCAGTTCTTC. Encoded protein: CASRRGTSLNNEQFF. The chain uses TRBV3-1 and TRBJ2-1; 8 bases are a match to TRBD2. Germline V CDR1 and CDR2: LGHDT, YNNKEL (reference sequence). The CDR3 length is 15 residues. V gave up 6 bases and J gave up 5 bases; unmatched junction bases: 9.

V usage is TRBV5-4 and J usage is TRBJ2-5; D may match TRBD1 or TRBD2 (5 bases each). The CDR3 sequence is 15 residues long. Trimming stripped 1 base from V and 2 bases from J, with 12 bases between. The germline V gene has CDR1 SGHNT and CDR2 YYREEE (reference sequence). Here the CDR3 reads CASSLIGTKQETQYF. The CDR3 nucleotides are TGTGCCAGCAGCTTGATCGGGACCAAACAAGAGACCCAGTACTTC.

This clonotype occurred many times. The chain couples TRBV4-1 to TRBJ2-2; D is unresolved. Germline V lookup: CDR1 MGHRA, CDR2 YSYEKL. The CDR3 length is 15 residues. V was clipped by 0 bases and J by 4 bases, with 9 bases between them. Here the CDR3 reads CASSQDGRITGELFF. The CDR3 coding sequence is TGCGCCAGCAGCCAAGACGGCCGAATCACCGGGGAGCTGTTTTTT.

This clonotype came up a few times. The chain links TRBV11-2 to TRBJ1-1; D is perhaps TRBD1 (5 bases). V was trimmed by 5 bases and J by 1 base, leaving 14 bases between them. Germline V lookup: CDR1 SGHAT, CDR2 FQNNGV. The CDR3 loop spans 15 amino acids. The CDR3, as DNA: TGTGCCAGCAGCCTACAGGTAGAGGGGAACACTGAAGCTTTCTTT. Translation: CASSLQVEGNTEAFF.

This clonotype came up many times. This chain connects TRBV4-1 to TRBJ1-2; a weak D match, TRBD1 (6 bases). V was trimmed by 0 bases and J by 5 bases, leaving 13 bases between them. This CDR3 has 15 amino acids. CDR1 and CDR2 (germline): MGHRA, YSYEKL. The CDR3 nucleotides are TGCGCCAGCAGCCAAGAGCAGGGGCCGATTTATGGCTACACCTTC. Residues: CASSQEQGPIYGYTF.

This chain uses TRBV27 with TRBJ2-5; maybe TRBD2 (5 bases). The V gene's germline CDR1 is MNHEY and CDR2 SMNVEV (reference sequence). The germline V and J ends were trimmed by 6 bases and 4 bases, with 21 bases remaining between them. CDR3 size: 16 residues. The DNA of the CDR3 is TGTGCCAGCAGCTCTAGCTGGGGAAGGCCTGGAGAGACCCAGTACTTC. It specifies CASSSSWGRPGETQYF.

This clonotype occurred many times. This chain uses TRBV5-1 with TRBJ2-5; 11 positions agree with TRBD2. The CDR3 sequence is 18 residues long. J lost 1 base, V lost 4 bases, and 12 bases had no gene match. Germline loops: CDR1 SGHRS, CDR2 YFSETQ. The CDR3 spells CASSLYTRTSGFQETQYF. The CDR3 DNA follows: TGCGCCAGCAGCCTATACACCAGGACTAGCGGGTTCCAAGAGACCCAGTACTTC. Full variable domain (missing parts from reference TRBV5-1 and TRBJ2-5): KAGVTQTPRYLIKTRGQQVTLSCSPISGHRSVSWYQQTPGQGLQFLFEYFSETQRNKGNFPGRFSGRQFSNSRSEMNVSTLELGDSALYLCASSLYTRTSGFQETQYFGPGTRLLVL.

In its sample, this clonotype was seen a few times. The chain carries TRBV6-1 and TRBJ1-2; tentatively, D is TRBD1 (6 bases). The V gene lost 8 bases and the J gene lost 0 bases, with 13 bases spanning the gap. This CDR3 is built from 14 residues. Looked up from germline, CDR1 is MNHNS and CDR2 is SASEGT. The CDR3 is CASLMGGSNYGYTF. Here the CDR3 DNA reads TGTGCCAGCCTGATGGGGGGCTCTAACTATGGCTACACCTTC.

The rearrangement joins TRBV5-8 to TRBJ2-7; D not certain. The CDR3 spans 13 residues. Germline V gene lookup returns CDR1 SGHTS and CDR2 YDEGEE. Trimming pared 9 bases from V and 3 bases from J, leaving 16 bases between. The CDR3 DNA reads as TGTGCCATCGGCCCCGGGCGGCTCTACGAGCAGTACTTC. This sequence encodes CAIGPGRLYEQYF.

This clonotype was observed a few times. The chain combines TRBV9 with TRBJ1-2; no definite D call. The CDR3 is made up of 15 amino acids. CDR1 SGDLS and CDR2 YYNGEE come from the germline V gene. The V end was cut by 0 bases, the J end by 8 bases, with 17 bases between. CDR3 in amino acids: CASSVVRFRMCGYTF. CDR3 DNA: TGTGCCAGCAGCGTAGTACGTTTCAGGATGTGCGGCTACACCTTC.

V and J are TRBV7-9 and TRBJ2-3; D gene ambiguous. The germline CDR1 and CDR2 sequences are SEHNR and FQNEAQ (reference sequence). V lost 5 bases and J 0 bases, leaving 9 bases between the germline ends. This CDR3 comprises 14 residues. CDR3 region: CASSSVTSTDTQYF. CDR3 DNA: TGTGCCAGCAGCAGCGTCACTAGCACAGATACGCAGTATTTT.

This clonotype showed up many times. This chain joins TRBV27 and TRBJ1-6, with D uncertain. Per the germline V gene, CDR1 is MNHEY and CDR2 is SMNVEV (reference sequence). V lost 11 bases and J 10 bases, leaving 27 bases between the germline ends. CDR3 length: 16 amino acids. Written as DNA, the CDR3 is TGTGCCTCCCGGTTCCGGGGTGATATAGCCAGCTCACCCCTCCACTTT. This translates into CASRFRGDIASSPLHF.

The table lists this clonotype with many counts. This chain uses TRBV7-3 with TRBJ2-6; the match to TRBD2 covers 7 bases. Trimming took 6 bases from V and 3 from J; bases not matched to a gene: 11. CDR1 is SGHTA, CDR2 FQGTGA, per germline. This CDR3 contains 17 residues. CDR3 DNA: TGTGCCAGCAGTTCCATGAAGCGGGAACTTGGGGCCAACGTCCTGACTTTC. Translated, it gives CASSSMKRELGANVLTF.

This clonotype was seen at least ten times. V is TRBV12-3 or TRBV12-4 and J is TRBJ1-5; 7 bases fit TRBD1. CDR3 length equals 15 residues. V gave up 0 bases and J gave up 5 bases; unmatched junction bases: 4. Here the CDR3 reads CASSLAGTVDQPQHF. The CDR3 DNA reads as TGTGCCAGCAGTTTAGCGGGGACAGTTGATCAGCCCCAGCATTTT.

This clonotype was observed many times. The chain carries TRBV12-3 or TRBV12-4 and TRBJ1-1; D may be TRBD1 (5 bases). The CDR3 length is 13 residues. V was cut by 3 bases and J by 3 bases, with 8 bases left in between. The CDR3 loop reads CASSLQGDTEAFF. The CDR3 DNA reads TGTGCCAGCAGTTTGCAGGGCGACACTGAAGCTTTCTTT.

The V gene is TRBV6-1, the J gene TRBJ2-1; either TRBD1 or TRBD2 may fit D (6 bases each). CDR1 and CDR2 (germline): MNHNS, SASEGT. This CDR3 has 14 residues. Between the trimmed V and J ends, which lost 6 bases and 7 bases, there was a span of 16 bases. This chain's CDR3 is CASSQPGGGNEQFF. The CDR3 DNA reads TGTGCCAGCAGCCAACCTGGAGGGGGAAATGAGCAGTTCTTC.

This clonotype came up many times. The genes are TRBV28 and TRBJ2-7; D may match TRBD1 or TRBD2 (5 bases each). Germline V gene sequence: CDR1 MDHEN, CDR2 SYDVKM. This CDR3 contains 13 residues. Trimming left V 3 bases short and J 2 bases short, with 8 bases between. CDR3 sequence (DNA): TGTGCCAGCAGTTTCCAGGGACCCTACGAGCAGTACTTC. Translation: CASSFQGPYEQYF.

This clonotype was observed a few times. The gene calls are TRBV28 and TRBJ2-7; 9 bases are a match to TRBD2. Looked up from germline, CDR1 is MDHEN and CDR2 is SYDVKM. The CDR3 consists of 16 residues. The ends lost 2 bases at V and 6 bases at J; junction bases unmatched: 11. The CDR3 sequence is CASSLVAGGASGEQYF. The CDR3 DNA reads TGTGCCAGCAGTTTAGTTGCGGGAGGGGCGAGTGGCGAGCAGTACTTC. Based on the CDR3 plus reference TRBV28 and TRBJ2-7, the full variable domain is DVKVTQSSRYLVKRTGEKVFLECVQDMDHENMFWYRQDPGLGLRLIYFSYDVKMKEKGDIPEGYSVSREKKERFSLILESASTNQTSMYLCASSLVAGGASGEQYFGPGTRLTVT.

This clonotype was observed a handful of times. This chain joins TRBV11-1 and TRBJ2-7, with 12 bases identical to TRBD2. Per germline, CDR1 SGHAT and CDR2 FQDESV (reference sequence). The CDR3 runs to 20 residues. V trimming: 5 bases; J trimming: 2 bases; junction bases outside the gene matches: 19. In DNA, the CDR3 is TGTGCCAGCAGCCCTCAAGGGGGACTAGCGGGCAACCGAGCCCCCTACGAGCAGTACGTC. Its protein is CASSPQGGLAGNRAPYEQYV.

The chain links TRBV2 to TRBJ2-1; maybe TRBD2 (5 bases). The germline V gene encodes CDR1 SNHLY and CDR2 FYNNEI. V dropped 7 bases and J dropped 1 base, with 11 bases sitting between them. The CDR3 is 14 residues long. CDR3 sequence reads: CASIGRPSYNEQFF. CDR3 DNA sequence: TGTGCCAGCATTGGGAGACCATCCTACAATGAGCAGTTCTTC.

Ten or more counts support this clonotype. The chain carries TRBV24-1 and TRBJ2-1; 7 positions match TRBD2. From germline, CDR1 is KGHDR and CDR2 SFDVKD. The CDR3 spans 16 residues. The ends lost 6 bases at V and 2 bases at J; junction bases unmatched: 9. CDR3 amino acids: CATSPGRDWTYNEQFF. The CDR3 DNA reads TGTGCCACCAGTCCAGGGAGGGACTGGACCTACAATGAGCAGTTCTTC.

This clonotype was observed a few times. This chain uses TRBV5-6 with TRBJ1-3; possible D gene TRBD1, 5 bases. In germline, CDR1 is SGHDT, CDR2 YYEEEE. This CDR3 comprises 16 residues. V was trimmed by 2 bases and J by 4 bases, leaving 16 bases between them. As DNA, the CDR3 is TGTGCCAGCAGCTTTGGGCTTGGGGCCCGGGGAAACACCATATATTTT. Its translation: CASSFGLGARGNTIYF.

The V and J genes are TRBV18 and TRBJ2-1; 7 positions agree with TRBD1. The germline V gene has CDR1 KGHSH and CDR2 LQKENI. V lost 6 bases to trimming and J lost 5 bases; unmatched junction nucleotides: 10. This CDR3 has 15 residues. CDR3 sequence reads: CASSQPGQQNNEQFF. CDR3 sequence (DNA): TGTGCCAGCTCGCAACCGGGACAGCAAAACAATGAGCAGTTCTTC.